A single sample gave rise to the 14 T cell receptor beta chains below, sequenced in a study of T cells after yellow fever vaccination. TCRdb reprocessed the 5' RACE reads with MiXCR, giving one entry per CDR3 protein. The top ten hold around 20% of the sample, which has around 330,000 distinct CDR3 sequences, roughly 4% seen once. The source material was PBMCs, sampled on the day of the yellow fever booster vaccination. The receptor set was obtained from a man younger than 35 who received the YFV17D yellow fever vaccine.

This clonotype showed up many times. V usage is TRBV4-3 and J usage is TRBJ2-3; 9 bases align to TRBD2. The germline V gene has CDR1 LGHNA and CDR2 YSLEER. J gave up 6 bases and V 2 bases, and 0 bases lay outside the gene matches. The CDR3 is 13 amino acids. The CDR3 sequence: CASSQTSGDTQYF. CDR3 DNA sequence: TGCGCCAGCAGCCAAACTAGCGGGGATACGCAGTATTTT.

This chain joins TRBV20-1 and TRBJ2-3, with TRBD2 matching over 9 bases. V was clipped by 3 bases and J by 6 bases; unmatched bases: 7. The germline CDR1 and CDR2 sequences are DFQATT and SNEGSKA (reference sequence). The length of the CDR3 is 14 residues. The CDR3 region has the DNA TGCAGTGCTAGGAAGCGGGGGGAGTTGGATACGCAGTATTTT. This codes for CSARKRGELDTQYF.

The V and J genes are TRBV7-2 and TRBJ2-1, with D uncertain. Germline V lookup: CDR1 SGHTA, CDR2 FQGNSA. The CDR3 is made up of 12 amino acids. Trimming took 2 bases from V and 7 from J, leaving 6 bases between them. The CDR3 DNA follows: TGTGCCAGCAGCTTATTCGGGAATGAGCAGTTCTTC. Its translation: CASSLFGNEQFF.

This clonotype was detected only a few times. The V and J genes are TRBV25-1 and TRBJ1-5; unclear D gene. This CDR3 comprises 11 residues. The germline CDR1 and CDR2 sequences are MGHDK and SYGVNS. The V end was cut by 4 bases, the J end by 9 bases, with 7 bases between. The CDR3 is CASSGTGPQHF. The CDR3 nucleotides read TGTGCCAGCAGTGGAACTGGGCCCCAGCATTTT. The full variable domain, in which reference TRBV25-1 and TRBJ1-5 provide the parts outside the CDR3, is EADIYQTPRYLVIGTGKKITLECSQTMGHDKMYWYQQDPGMELHLIHYSYGVNSTEKGDLSSESTVSRIRTEHFPLTLESARPSHTSQYLCASSGTGPQHFGDGTRLSIL.

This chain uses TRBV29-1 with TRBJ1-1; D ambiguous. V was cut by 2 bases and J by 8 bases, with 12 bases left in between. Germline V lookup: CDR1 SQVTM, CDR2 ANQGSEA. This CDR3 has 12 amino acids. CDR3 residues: CSVEIPLAEAFF. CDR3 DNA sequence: TGCAGCGTTGAAATCCCTCTTGCCGAAGCTTTCTTT.

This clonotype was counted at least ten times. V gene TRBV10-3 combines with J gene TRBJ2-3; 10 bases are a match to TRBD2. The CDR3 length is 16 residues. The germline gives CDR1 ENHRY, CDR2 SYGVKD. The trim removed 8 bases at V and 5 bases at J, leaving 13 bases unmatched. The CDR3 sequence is CAISLLAGTMGDTQYF. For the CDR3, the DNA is TGTGCCATCTCCCTACTAGCGGGGACGATGGGAGATACGCAGTATTTT.

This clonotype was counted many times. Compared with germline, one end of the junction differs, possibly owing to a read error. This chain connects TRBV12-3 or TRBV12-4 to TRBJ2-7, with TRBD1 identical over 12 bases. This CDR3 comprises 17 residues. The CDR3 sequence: CASSFYGGTGGSHEQYF. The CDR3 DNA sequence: TGTGCCAGCAGCTTCTATGGCGGGACAGGGGGCTCCCACGAGCAGTACTTC.

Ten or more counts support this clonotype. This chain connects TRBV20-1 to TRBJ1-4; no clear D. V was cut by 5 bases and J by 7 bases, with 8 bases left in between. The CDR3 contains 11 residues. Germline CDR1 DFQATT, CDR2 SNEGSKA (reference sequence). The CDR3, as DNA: TGCAGTGCTGCAGGCGTTGAAAAACTGTTTTTT. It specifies CSAAGVEKLFF.

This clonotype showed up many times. CDR3 in DNA: TGTGCCAGCTCACCGGGGGCCACCTCCTACGAGCAGTACGTC. As protein: CASSPGATSYEQYV. The chain employs TRBV18 and TRBJ2-7; D possibly corresponds to TRBD1 (6 bases). The CDR3 loop spans 14 amino acids. Germline values: CDR1 KGHSH, CDR2 LQKENI. V gave up 3 bases and J gave up 0 bases, with 9 bases separating them.

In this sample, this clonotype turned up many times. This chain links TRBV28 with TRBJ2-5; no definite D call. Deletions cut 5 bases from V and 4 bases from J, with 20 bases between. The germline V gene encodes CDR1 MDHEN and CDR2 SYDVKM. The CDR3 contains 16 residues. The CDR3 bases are TGTGCCAGCAGTCCCGCAAGGCAACGGTCAGCAGAGACCCAGTACTTC. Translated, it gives CASSPARQRSAETQYF.

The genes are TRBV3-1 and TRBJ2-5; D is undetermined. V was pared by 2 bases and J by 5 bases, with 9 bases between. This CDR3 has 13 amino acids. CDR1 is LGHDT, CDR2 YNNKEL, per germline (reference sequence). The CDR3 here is CASSQRDRETQYF. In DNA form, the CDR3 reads TGTGCCAGCAGCCAAAGGGATCGTGAGACCCAGTACTTC.

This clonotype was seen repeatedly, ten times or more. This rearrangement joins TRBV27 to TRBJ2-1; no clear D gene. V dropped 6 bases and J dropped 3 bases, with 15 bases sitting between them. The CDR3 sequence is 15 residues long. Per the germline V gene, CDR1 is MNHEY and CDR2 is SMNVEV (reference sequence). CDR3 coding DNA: TGTGCCAGCAGATCTCTTGGCGGAGACTACAATGAGCAGTTCTTC. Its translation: CASRSLGGDYNEQFF.

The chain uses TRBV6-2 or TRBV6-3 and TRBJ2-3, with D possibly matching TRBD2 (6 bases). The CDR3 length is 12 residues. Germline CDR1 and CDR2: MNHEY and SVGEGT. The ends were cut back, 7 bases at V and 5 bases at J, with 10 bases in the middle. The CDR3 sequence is CASTYSGDTQYF. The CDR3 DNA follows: TGTGCCAGCACCTATAGCGGAGATACGCAGTATTTT.

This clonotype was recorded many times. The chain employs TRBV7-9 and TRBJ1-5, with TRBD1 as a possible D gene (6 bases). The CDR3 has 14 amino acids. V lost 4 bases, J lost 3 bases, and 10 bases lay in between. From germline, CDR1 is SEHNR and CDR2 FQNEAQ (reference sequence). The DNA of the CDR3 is TGTGCCAGCAGCTCCCACAGGGACAATCAGCCCCAGCATTTT. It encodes CASSSHRDNQPQHF. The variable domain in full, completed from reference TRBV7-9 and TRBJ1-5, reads DTGVSQNPRHKITKRGQNVTFRCDPISEHNRLYWYRQTLGQGPEFLTYFQNEAQLEKSRLLSDRFSAERPKGSFSTLEIQRTEQGDSAMYLCASSSHRDNQPQHFGDGTRLSIL.